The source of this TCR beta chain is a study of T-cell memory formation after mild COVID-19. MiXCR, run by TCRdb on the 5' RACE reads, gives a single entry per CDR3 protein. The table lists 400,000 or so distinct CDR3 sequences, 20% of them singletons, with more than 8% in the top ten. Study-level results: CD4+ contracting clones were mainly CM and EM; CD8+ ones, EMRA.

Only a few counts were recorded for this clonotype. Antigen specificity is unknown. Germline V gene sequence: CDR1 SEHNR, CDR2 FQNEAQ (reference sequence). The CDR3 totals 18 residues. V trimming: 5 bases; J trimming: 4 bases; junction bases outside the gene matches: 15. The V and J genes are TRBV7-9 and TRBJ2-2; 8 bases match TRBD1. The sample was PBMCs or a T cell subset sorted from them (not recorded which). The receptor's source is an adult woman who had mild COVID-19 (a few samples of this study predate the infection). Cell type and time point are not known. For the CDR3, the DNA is TGTGCCAGCAGCCCAGGGGTGGCAGGGGGCGATTTCACCGGGGAGCTGTTTTTT. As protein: CASSPGVAGGDFTGELFF.